A single sample is the source of the 9 T cell receptor beta chains below, sequenced in a study of T cell responses to AZD1222 COVID-19 vaccine. The repertoire was sequenced with immunoSEQ multiplex PCR; TCRdb's copy has only in-frame clones and lacks some. The sample holds about 150,000 clones, 75% to 95% seen once. The sequenced sample was peripheral blood, obtained 28 days after the second AZD1222 dose. These TCRs come from an adult who received the AZD1222 COVID-19 vaccine.

The J gene is TRBJ1-2, the V gene TRBV10-3, with a possible D match to TRBD1 (6 bases). CDR3 size: 13 residues. The germline V gene has CDR1 ENHRY and CDR2 SYGVKD. Deletions cut 6 bases from V and 6 bases from J, with 14 bases between. CDR3 sequence reads: CAIRGGREHGYTF. The CDR3 region has the DNA TGTGCCATCAGAGGGGGACGAGAGCATGGCTACACCTTC.

V gene TRBV5-6 combines with J gene TRBJ1-3, with 9 bases fitting TRBD1. The CDR3 consists of 15 residues. Looked up from germline, CDR1 is SGHDT and CDR2 is YYEEEE. Losses at the gene ends were 3 bases for V and 0 bases for J; bases not matched to a gene: 1. Here the CDR3 DNA reads TGTGCCAGCAGCTCGACAGGGGGCTCTGGAAACACCATATATTTT. It codes for CASSSTGGSGNTIYF.

The V and J genes are TRBV12-5 and TRBJ2-3; D is ambiguous. The V and J ends lost 6 bases and 0 bases respectively, with 10 bases between them. The germline gives CDR1 LGHNT, CDR2 FRNRAP. This CDR3 has 14 residues. The CDR3 loop reads CASGRLSSTDTQYF. The DNA of the CDR3 is TGTGCTAGTGGGAGACTCTCTAGCACAGATACGCAGTATTTT.

The chain combines TRBV10-1 with TRBJ2-1, with D perhaps matching TRBD2 (6 bases). The ends were cut back, 5 bases at V and 2 bases at J, with 13 bases in the middle. Germline CDR1 is WNHNN and CDR2 is SYGVQD (reference sequence). The CDR3 loop spans 15 amino acids. CDR3: CASSRGTPPYNEQFF. Written as DNA, the CDR3 is TGCGCCAGCAGTCGCGGGACTCCCCCCTACAATGAGCAGTTCTTC.

This chain uses TRBV19 with TRBJ2-2, with no clear D. The CDR3 length is 14 residues. Germline V gene sequence: CDR1 LNHDA, CDR2 SQIVND (reference sequence). Trimming removed 1 base from V and 2 bases from J, with 5 bases in between. This CDR3 is CASSIAANTGELFF. The DNA for the CDR3 is TGTGCCAGTAGTATAGCGGCAAACACCGGGGAGCTGTTTTTT.

J is TRBJ1-2 and V is TRBV2; the D gene is possibly TRBD1 (5 bases). The V end lost 6 bases, the J end lost 8 bases, and 13 bases lay between the germline ends. CDR1 is SNHLY and CDR2 is FYNNEI in the germline V gene. The CDR3 has 12 amino acids. This chain's CDR3 is CASRPPGLGYTF. CDR3 coding DNA: TGTGCCAGCAGGCCCCCAGGGCTGGGCTACACCTTC.

J is TRBJ2-1 and V is TRBV5-4, with 9 positions matching TRBD2. There are 17 residues in the CDR3. Looked up from germline, CDR1 is SGHNT and CDR2 is YYREEE (reference sequence). The junction had 11 bases not matched to a gene; V was cut back by 7 bases and J by 0 bases. CDR3 residues: CASRGQASGISYNEQFF. The CDR3 DNA is TGTGCCAGCCGAGGACAAGCTAGCGGGATCTCCTACAATGAGCAGTTCTTC.

The chain joins TRBV27 to TRBJ1-4; TRBD1 matches at 8 bases. Per the germline V gene, CDR1 is MNHEY and CDR2 is SMNVEV (reference sequence). The V gene end was trimmed by 2 bases and the J gene end by 4 bases; junction bases not matched to a gene: 6. The CDR3 is made up of 16 amino acids. DNA for the CDR3: TGTGCCAGCAGTTTAGCGACAGGGGCCTTTAATGAAAAACTGTTTTTT. Translated, it gives CASSLATGAFNEKLFF.

This clone was counted only a few times. The CDR3 nucleotides are TGTGCCAGCAGTCAGGGGCAATCGAAGGGCTACACCTTC. Amino acids: CASSQGQSKGYTF. The V call is TRBV12-3 or TRBV12-4, the J call TRBJ1-2, with a weak D call TRBD1 (6 bases). V lost 5 bases, J lost 8 bases, and 15 bases lay in between. The CDR3 contains 13 residues.